The T cell receptor beta chain under discussion was sequenced for a study of blood T cell repertoires in COVID-19. Study information: From T cells, B-cell-depleted T cells, or PBMCs came the material, which was cDNA or gDNA.

V was shortened by 4 bases and J by 5 bases, with 20 bases between the two germline ends. The CDR3 loop spans 15 amino acids. Germline V gene sequence: CDR1 SQVTM, CDR2 ANQGSEA. Repertoires were generated with immunoSEQ multiplex PCR, while TCRdb's copy carries only in-frame clones and drops some. The sample holds some 160,000 clones, 65% to 85% seen once. Material for sequencing was peripheral blood. The chain joins TRBV29-1 to TRBJ1-2; the D gene is possibly TRBD1 (6 bases). This TCR was recovered from a woman in her forties or fifties with acute or convalescent COVID-19. The CDR3 sequence: CSVVGKGDDPYGYTF. The DNA of the CDR3 is TGCAGCGTTGTTGGGAAGGGGGACGATCCTTATGGCTACACCTTC.